A single TCR beta chain is shown here with its context. No antigen is known for it. No quality values exist for individual bases; no much larger clone is one base distant. The CDR3 sequence holds 15 residues, the cysteine and phenylalanine included. Only the CDR3 portion is preserved as DNA: 45 bases, with reading frame beginning at the first base. CDR1 and CDR2 are read off the germline V gene (reference sequence) as MNHEY and SMNVEV. For this chain, trimming is 5 bases at the V end and 6 bases at the J end, and the number of junction bases without a gene match is 9. Enrolling through a virtual design, the prospective study's participants ranged in age from roughly 18 to 89 years and lived across roughly 24 United States geographic areas. Cohort assignment in the prospective study relied on participant-reported clinical history from a screening survey and a study questionnaire. Recovered participants in ImmuneRACE Cohort 3 were defined by two consecutive negative NP/OP PCR tests, clearance by a healthcare professional, or resolution of symptoms. Each participant in the prospective study had whole blood, serum and a nasopharyngeal or oropharyngeal swab collected by mobile phlebotomists. Prospective study participants could optionally give additional blood draws and questionnaires over an approximately two-month period. Before DNA extraction, prospective study blood samples were shipped either frozen or at room temperature.

The immunoSEQ Assay, a bias-controlled multiplex PCR, was used to amplify TCRbeta CDR3 regions from genomic DNA. Concerning the study's data processing: The number of nucleated cells in each sample was estimated by amplification of reference gene primers within the assay. Sequence reads were collapsed and filtered to measure the absolute abundance of every unique TCRbeta CDR3 rearrangement. For each sample, productive Simpson clonality was calculated as the square root of Simpson's diversity index across productive rearrangements. In its TCRdb copy, this immuneACCESS table keeps in-frame sequences only and misses some clones. Where compared with another copy, unresolved V genes explain less than half of these, and the others have no known cause. That table furnishes V, J and clone size, whereas the DNA furnished D and trimming. Recorded for this sample are 250,000 or so clones; 80% to 85% of them occurred a single time. The ten largest account for around 3.5% of the sample.

The data originate from a study of blood T cell repertoires in COVID-19 (dated by TCRdb to 2020 to 2021). Describing the broader study: Collaborator samples came from the United States, Italy and Spain and covered acute and convalescent phases of COVID-19. The prospective study material was composed of cDNA or gDNA derived from T cells, B-cell-depleted T cells, or PBMCs. The dataset comprised deeply sampled blood TCRbeta repertoires from subjects exposed to, actively infected with, or recovered from COVID-19. The repertoires were made available in a free public database intended to serve as a resource for research on the immune response to SARS-CoV-2. HLA class I and class II types, where available, came from metadata supplied by the sample provider rather than from assay-based typing. A de-identified subject ID, COVID-19 status, age in years and sex were almost always included in the sample metadata. Samples came from the ongoing ImmuneRACE study (first 160 participants) plus 1,254 subjects from 6 global collaborators. General findings and caveats noted by the study authors: How much clinical and demographic metadata was included differed by source and by participant, and the metadata was provided uncurated.

This clonotype originated in a man aged 45-65 years who had recovered from COVID-19. Sequenced input: PBMCs or T cells enriched from blood (not recorded which). Recombination linked TRBV27 to TRBJ2-3; TRBD2 agrees with 9 junctional bases. In nucleotide form, the sequence is TGTGCCAGCAGTATGTGGGCTAGCGGGACGGATACGCAGTATTTT. Translated, this is CASSMWASGTDTQYF.